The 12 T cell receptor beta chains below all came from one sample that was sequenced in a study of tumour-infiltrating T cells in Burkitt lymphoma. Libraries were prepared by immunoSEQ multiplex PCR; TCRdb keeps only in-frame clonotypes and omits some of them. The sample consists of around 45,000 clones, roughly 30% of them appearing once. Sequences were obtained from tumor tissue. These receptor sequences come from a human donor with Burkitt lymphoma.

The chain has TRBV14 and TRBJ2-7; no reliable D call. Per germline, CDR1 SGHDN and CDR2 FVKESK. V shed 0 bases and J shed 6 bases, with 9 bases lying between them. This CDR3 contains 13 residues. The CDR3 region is CASSQDRVGEQYF. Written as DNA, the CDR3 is TGTGCCAGCAGCCAAGATCGGGTTGGCGAGCAGTACTTC. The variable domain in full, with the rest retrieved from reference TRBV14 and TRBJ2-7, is EAGVTQFPSHSVIEKGQTVTLRCDPISGHDNLYWYRRVMGKEIKFLLHFVKESKQDESGMPNNRFLAERTGGTYSTLKVQPAELEDSGVYFCASSQDRVGEQYFGPGTRLTVT.

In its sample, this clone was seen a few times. The CDR3 DNA reads as TGTGCCAGCAGTCCCCGGGGCCCCCGAGAAGCTTTCTTT. This encodes CASSPRGPREAFF. This chain joins TRBV6-6 and TRBJ1-1; tentatively, D is TRBD1 (5 bases). The V gene lost 5 bases and the J gene lost 8 bases, with 15 bases spanning the gap. This CDR3 has 13 residues. Germline CDR1 is MNHNY and CDR2 is SVGAGI (reference sequence).

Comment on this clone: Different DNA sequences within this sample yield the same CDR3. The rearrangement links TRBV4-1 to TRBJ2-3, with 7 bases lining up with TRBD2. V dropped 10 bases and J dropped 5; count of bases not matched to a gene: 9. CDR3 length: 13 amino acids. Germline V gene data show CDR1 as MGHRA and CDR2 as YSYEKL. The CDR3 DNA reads TGCGCCACTTCCCGGGGGGAACAAGATACGCAGTATTTT. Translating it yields CATSRGEQDTQYF.

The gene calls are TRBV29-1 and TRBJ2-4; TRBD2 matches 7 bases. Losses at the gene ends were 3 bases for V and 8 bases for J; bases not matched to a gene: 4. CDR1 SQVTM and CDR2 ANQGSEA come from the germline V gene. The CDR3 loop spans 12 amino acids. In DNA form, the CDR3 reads TGCAGCGTTGAGTCTGGGGGGGACATTCAGTACTTC. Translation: CSVESGGDIQYF.

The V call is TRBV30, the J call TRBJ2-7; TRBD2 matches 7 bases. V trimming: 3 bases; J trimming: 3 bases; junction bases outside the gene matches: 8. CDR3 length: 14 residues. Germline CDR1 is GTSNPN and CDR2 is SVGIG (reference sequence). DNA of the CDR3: TGTGCCTGGAGCGGCGGGGGATCCGGCTACGAGCAGTACTTC. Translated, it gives CAWSGGGSGYEQYF. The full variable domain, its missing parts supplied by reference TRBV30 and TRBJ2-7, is SQTIHQWPATLVQPVGSPLSLECTVEGTSNPNLYWYRQAAGRGLQLLFYSVGIGQISSEVPQNLSASRPQDRQFILSSKKLLLSDSGFYLCAWSGGGSGYEQYFGPGTRLTVT.

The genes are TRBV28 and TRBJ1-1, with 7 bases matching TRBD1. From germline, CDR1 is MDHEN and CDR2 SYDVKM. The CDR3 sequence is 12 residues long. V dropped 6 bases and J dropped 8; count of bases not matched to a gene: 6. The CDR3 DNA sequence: TGTGCCAGCAGGCTGACAGGGACCGAAGCTTTCTTT. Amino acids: CASRLTGTEAFF.

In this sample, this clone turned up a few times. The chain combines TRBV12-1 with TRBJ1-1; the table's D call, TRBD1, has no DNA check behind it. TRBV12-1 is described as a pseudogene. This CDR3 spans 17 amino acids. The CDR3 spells CASSFARAGEMNTEAFF. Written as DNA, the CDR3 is TGTGCCAGCAGCTTTGCTCGGGCAGGGGAAATGAACACTGAAGCTTTCTTT.

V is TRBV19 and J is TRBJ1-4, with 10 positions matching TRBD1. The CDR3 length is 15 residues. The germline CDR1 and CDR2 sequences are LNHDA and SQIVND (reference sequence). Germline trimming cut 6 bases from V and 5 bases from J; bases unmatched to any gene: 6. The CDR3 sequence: CASRPPGQGNEKLFF. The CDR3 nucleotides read TGTGCCAGTAGACCTCCGGGACAGGGGAATGAAAAACTGTTTTTT.

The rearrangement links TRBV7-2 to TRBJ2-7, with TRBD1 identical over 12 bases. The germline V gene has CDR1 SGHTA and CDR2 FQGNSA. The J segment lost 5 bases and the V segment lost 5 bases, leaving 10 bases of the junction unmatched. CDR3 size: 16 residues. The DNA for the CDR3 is TGTGCCAGCAGCGGTCGGCCGGGACAGGGGGCGCACGAGCAGTACTTC. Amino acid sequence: CASSGRPGQGAHEQYF.

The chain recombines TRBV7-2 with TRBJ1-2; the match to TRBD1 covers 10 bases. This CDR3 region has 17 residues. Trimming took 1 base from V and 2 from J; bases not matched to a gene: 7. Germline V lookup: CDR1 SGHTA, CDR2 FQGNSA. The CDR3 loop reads CASSLERADRGNYGYTF. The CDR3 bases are TGTGCCAGCAGCTTAGAGCGGGCGGACAGGGGGAACTATGGCTACACCTTC.

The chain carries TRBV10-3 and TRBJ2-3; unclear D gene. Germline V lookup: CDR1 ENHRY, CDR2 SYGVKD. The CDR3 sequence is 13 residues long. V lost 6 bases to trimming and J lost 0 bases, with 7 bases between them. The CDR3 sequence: CAIRALSTDTQYF. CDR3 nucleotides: TGTGCCATCAGGGCTTTAAGCACAGATACGCAGTATTTT.

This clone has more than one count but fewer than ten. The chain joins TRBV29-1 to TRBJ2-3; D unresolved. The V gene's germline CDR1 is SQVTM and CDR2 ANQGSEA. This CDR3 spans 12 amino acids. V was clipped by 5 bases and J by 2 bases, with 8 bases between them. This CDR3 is CSVNSYTDTQYF. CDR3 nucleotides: TGCAGCGTTAACAGTTACACAGATACGCAGTATTTT.